The 8 T cell receptor beta chains below come from one sample, sequenced in a study of blood T cells in healthy people across ages. Together with a sample-barcoded 5' primer, a J-beta primer mix was included in a second PCR lasting about 7 to 11 cycles. TCRdb re-called the 5' RACE reads with MiXCR, one entry per CDR3 protein. The sample gives around 280,000 distinct CDR3 sequences, around 27% of which show up once; over 25% is in the top ten. Specimen: blood. The receptor source for this set is a woman between 65 and 79 years old in good health.

The rearrangement links TRBV29-1 to TRBJ2-5, with 11 bases that match TRBD2. The J call may be wrong; the DNA end is better matched by TRBJ2-1. CDR1 and CDR2 from the germline V gene are SQVTM and ANQGSEA. CDR3 length: 14 amino acids. This CDR3 is CSTLAGGIGDEQFF. CDR3 coding DNA: TGCAGCACTCTAGCGGGAGGCATTGGCGATGAGCAGTTCTTC.

There are a few counts of this clonotype. The rearrangement links TRBV6-1 to TRBJ2-1; weak D call: TRBD1 (6 bases). CDR3 length: 13 amino acids. CDR1 is MNHNS and CDR2 is SASEGT in the germline V gene. V was trimmed by 8 bases and J by 9 bases, leaving 17 bases between them. The CDR3 DNA reads as TGTGCCAGCTCCTCGAAGAGGGGGATTGAGCAGTTCTTC. Its protein product is CASSSKRGIEQFF.

For this clonotype: At one end, the junction sequence differs from germline, possibly due to a read error. V gene TRBV14 combines with J gene TRBJ2-5, with D perhaps matching TRBD2 (6 bases). Germline lookup yields CDR1 SGHDN and CDR2 FVKESK. This CDR3 has 14 amino acids. CDR3 in amino acids: CASSLTSEQGTQYF. DNA of the CDR3: TGTGCCAGCAGCCTGACTAGTGAACAAGGGACCCAGTACTTC.

The table lists this clonotype with a few counts. V is TRBV6-1 and J is TRBJ2-1; 9 nucleotides line up with TRBD2. The trim removed 2 bases at V and 4 bases at J, leaving 6 bases unmatched. Germline loops: CDR1 MNHNS, CDR2 SASEGT. The length of the CDR3 is 16 residues. CDR3 loop: CASSEWASGAYNEQFF. CDR3 DNA: TGTGCCAGCAGTGAATGGGCTAGCGGGGCATACAATGAGCAGTTCTTC.

J is TRBJ2-3 and V is TRBV12-3 or TRBV12-4; weak D call: TRBD2 (7 bases). The CDR3 has 16 residues. V lost 6 bases, J lost 1 base, and 17 bases lay in between. CDR3 bases: TGTGCCAGCAGCCCCGTAGGGGGAGGGCGCACAGATACGCAGTATTTT. Amino acid sequence: CASSPVGGGRTDTQYF.

The chain has TRBV5-1 and TRBJ2-5, with 9 nucleotides matching TRBD1. The CDR3 runs to 14 residues. The germline CDR1 and CDR2 sequences are SGHRS and YFSETQ. The J segment lost 4 bases and the V segment lost 3 bases, leaving 4 bases of the junction unmatched. The CDR3 here is CASSWTGAGETQYF. For the CDR3, the DNA is TGCGCCAGCAGCTGGACAGGGGCGGGAGAGACCCAGTACTTC.

The genes are TRBV4-2 and TRBJ2-3; D is uncertain. V lost 0 bases to trimming and J lost 1 base, with 8 bases between them. Germline V gene lookup returns CDR1 LGHNA and CDR2 YNFKEQ. The CDR3 length is 15 residues. In nucleotides, the CDR3 is TGTGCCAGCAGCCAAGAGGTATCGGGCACAGATACGCAGTATTTT. It translates to CASSQEVSGTDTQYF.

The V gene is TRBV29-1, the J gene TRBJ2-3; D gene uncertain. Per the germline V gene, CDR1 is SQVTM and CDR2 is ANQGSEA. V was cut by 5 bases and J by 6 bases, with 9 bases left in between. The CDR3 has 11 amino acids. CDR3 in amino acids: CSVLEGDTQYF. CDR3 in DNA: TGCAGCGTTCTGGAAGGGGATACGCAGTATTTT.